The 31 T cell receptor beta chains listed next were all sequenced from one sample in a study of blood T cells in healthy people across ages. A J-beta primer mix and a sample-barcoded 5' primer were used in a second PCR of about 6 to 12 cycles. TCRdb independently ran MiXCR on the 5' RACE reads; one entry per CDR3 protein. The table shows some 320,000 distinct CDR3 sequences, with 25% to 30% occurring only once. Sequenced material: blood. The source is a woman between 65 and 79 years old in good health.

This clonotype was detected only a few times. CDR3 loop: CASSQVSGGDRTKLFF. The CDR3 nucleotides read TGCGCCAGCAGCCAAGTTAGCGGAGGGGACCGAACAAAACTGTTTTTT. The gene calls are TRBV4-1 and TRBJ1-4, with D maybe TRBD1 (5 bases). From germline, CDR1 is MGHRA and CDR2 YSYEKL. The CDR3 covers 16 residues. Trimming left V 1 base short and J 10 bases short, with 19 bases between.

This clonotype was seen more than once but under ten times. The rearrangement uses TRBV29-1 and TRBJ2-6; D is possibly TRBD1 (6 bases). There are 17 residues in the CDR3. CDR1 is SQVTM and CDR2 is ANQGSEA in the germline V gene. The V and J ends lost 4 bases and 3 bases respectively, with 19 bases between them. This chain's CDR3 is CSVVKQGATLGANVLTF. The DNA of the CDR3 is TGCAGCGTTGTAAAACAGGGCGCTACGCTTGGGGCCAACGTCCTGACTTTC.

This chain uses TRBV4-1 with TRBJ2-5; TRBD2 is a possible D gene (5 bases). The V gene lost 5 bases and the J gene lost 7 bases, with 20 bases spanning the gap. Germline V gene data show CDR1 as MGHRA and CDR2 as YSYEKL. The CDR3 spans 15 residues. CDR3 in amino acids: CASSTPSRKGMTQYF. As DNA, the CDR3 is TGCGCCAGCAGCACCCCTAGCAGGAAGGGTATGACCCAGTACTTC.

This clonotype was found a few times. This chain uses TRBV2 with TRBJ2-4; a weak D match, TRBD2 (5 bases). The CDR3 runs to 15 residues. The germline CDR1 and CDR2 sequences are SNHLY and FYNNEI. V was pared by 0 bases and J by 2 bases, with 8 bases between. The CDR3 DNA is TGTGCCAGCAGTGAAGCGGAGGTACCCAAAAACATTCAGTACTTC. Protein product: CASSEAEVPKNIQYF.

V gene TRBV25-1 combines with J gene TRBJ1-2; weak D call: TRBD1 (5 bases). The germline CDR1 and CDR2 sequences are MGHDK and SYGVNS. V gave up 8 bases and J gave up 6 bases, with 16 bases separating them. This CDR3 is 13 amino acids long. The CDR3 here is CASLNGQGHGYTF. The DNA of the CDR3 is TGTGCCAGCTTAAACGGGCAGGGCCATGGCTACACCTTC.

The CDR3: CSGGPSGHTDTQYF. The CDR3 DNA reads as TGCAGTGGGGGTCCTAGCGGTCACACAGATACGCAGTATTTT. This chain connects TRBV20-1 to TRBJ2-3, with TRBD2 matching 7 bases. Germline V gene sequence: CDR1 DFQATT, CDR2 SNEGSKA (reference sequence). V dropped 7 bases and J dropped 2; count of bases not matched to a gene: 9. The CDR3 runs to 14 residues.

There are a few counts of this clonotype. The chain is built from TRBV20-1 and TRBJ2-1; D may be TRBD2 (5 bases). The CDR3 is 13 residues long. Germline assignment: CDR1 DFQATT and CDR2 SNEGSKA (reference sequence). Trimming stripped 4 bases from V and 4 bases from J, with 11 bases between. The CDR3 loop reads CSATGPGYNEQFF. CDR3 coding DNA: TGCAGTGCTACAGGTCCGGGGTACAATGAGCAGTTCTTC.

The rearrangement links TRBV27 to TRBJ1-5; no clear D. The CDR3 has 14 residues. In germline, CDR1 is MNHEY, CDR2 SMNVEV (reference sequence). The V end was cut by 5 bases, the J end by 0 bases, with 8 bases between. In nucleotides, the CDR3 is TGTGCCAGCAGTCGACTTACTAGCAATCAGCCCCAGCATTTT. Translated: CASSRLTSNQPQHF.

This clonotype was found a few times. J is TRBJ2-5 and V is TRBV9, with D uncertain. Gene TRBJ2-1 matches the end of the DNA better, so the J call may be wrong. The CDR3 loop spans 15 amino acids. CDR1 is SGDLS and CDR2 is YYNGEE in the germline V gene. CDR3 amino acids: CASSPTSGYVNEQFF. The CDR3 DNA follows: TGTGCCAGCAGCCCCACATCGGGTTACGTAAATGAGCAGTTCTTC.

This chain uses TRBV18 with TRBJ1-4, with D tentatively TRBD1 (5 bases). V lost 6 bases to trimming and J lost 5 bases, with 13 bases between them. Germline CDR1 is KGHSH and CDR2 is LQKENI. The CDR3 is made up of 14 amino acids. CDR3 DNA sequence: TGTGCCAGCTCGACAGACGTCTCGAATGAAAAACTGTTTTTT. Translated: CASSTDVSNEKLFF.

Concerning this clonotype itself: This may be a read error: a much more frequent sequence differs by one nucleotide. This rearrangement joins TRBV27 to TRBJ2-7; TRBD1 might be the D (6 bases). V was cut by 4 bases and J by 7 bases, with 17 bases left in between. The CDR3 loop spans 14 amino acids. Per the germline V gene, CDR1 is MNHEY and CDR2 is SMNVEV (reference sequence). The CDR3 DNA reads as TGTGCCAGCAGTTATGCAGGGGCCCCTGGGGAGCAGTACTTC. Its translation: CASSYAGAPGEQYF.

The V call is TRBV4-3, the J call TRBJ2-1; unclear D gene. Trimming took off 2 bases at V and 5 bases at J, with 13 bases between the two ends. Germline V gene sequence: CDR1 LGHNA, CDR2 YSLEER. CDR3 length equals 15 residues. The CDR3 spells CASSQRPGGNNEQFF. The CDR3 DNA sequence: TGCGCCAGCAGCCAACGACCGGGCGGCAACAATGAGCAGTTCTTC.

This chain connects TRBV6-1 to TRBJ2-7, with a weak D call TRBD2 (6 bases). Trimming took 6 bases from V and 2 from J, leaving 26 bases between them. Germline CDR1 is MNHNS and CDR2 is SASEGT. The CDR3 covers 18 residues. The CDR3 DNA reads TGTGCCAGCAGCGAATACTTAGGAGTGGGGCGGGACCCCTACGAGCAGTACTTC. This translates into CASSEYLGVGRDPYEQYF.

This clonotype has at least ten counts. The rearrangement uses TRBV6-2 or TRBV6-3 and TRBJ2-5; perhaps D is TRBD1 or TRBD2 (5 bases each). The V and J ends lost 6 bases and 7 bases respectively, with 15 bases between them. Germline lookup yields CDR1 MNHEY and CDR2 SVGEGT. This CDR3 region has 13 residues. The CDR3 sequence is CASSPPIGGTQYF. The CDR3 DNA reads TGTGCCAGCAGCCCGCCTATTGGGGGGACCCAGTACTTC.

The chain employs TRBV20-1 and TRBJ2-4, with a weak D call TRBD2 (6 bases). The V gene lost 3 bases and the J gene lost 6 bases, with 18 bases spanning the gap. CDR1 and CDR2 (germline): DFQATT, SNEGSKA (reference sequence). The CDR3 totals 15 residues. Written as DNA, the CDR3 is TGCAGTGCTAGGGAACTCCGGGAGTCTGGAAACATTCAGTACTTC. Protein product: CSARELRESGNIQYF.

In this sample, this clonotype turned up a few times. The chain carries TRBV20-1 and TRBJ2-3; 13 bases agree with TRBD2. Germline V CDR1 and CDR2: DFQATT, SNEGSKA (reference sequence). The V segment lost 6 bases and the J segment 0 bases; nucleotides outside the gene matches: 6. The CDR3 is 16 amino acids. The CDR3 protein is CSAVPGLAGSTDTQYF. CDR3 in DNA: TGCAGTGCAGTACCGGGACTAGCGGGAAGCACAGATACGCAGTATTTT.

This clonotype was detected a few times. This chain links TRBV24-1 with TRBJ2-7; 8 bases align to TRBD1. This CDR3 spans 14 amino acids. Germline CDR1 KGHDR, CDR2 SFDVKD. V was pared by 9 bases and J by 7 bases, with 13 bases of the junction left unmatched. The DNA of the CDR3 is TGTGCCACCCATTCCGGGACAGGCGATGGGGAGCAGTACTTC. Translation: CATHSGTGDGEQYF.

This clonotype showed up just a few times. The chain has TRBV29-1 and TRBJ2-1, with 15 bases aligning to TRBD2. Germline V gives CDR1 SQVTM, CDR2 ANQGSEA. J lost 1 base, V lost 7 bases, and 2 bases had no gene match. The CDR3 loop spans 15 amino acids. CDR3 bases: TGCAGCGCGGGACTAGCGGGAGGTTCCTACAATGAGCAGTTCTTC. Translated: CSAGLAGGSYNEQFF.

In this sample, this clonotype turned up many times. The chain has TRBV11-2 and TRBJ1-2; D is unresolved. V was trimmed by 1 base and J by 4 bases, leaving 22 bases between them. The CDR3 length is 18 residues. CDR1 and CDR2 from the germline V gene are SGHAT and FQNNGV. CDR3 residues: CASSLVPGQEILTYGYTF. The CDR3 DNA follows: TGTGCCAGCAGCTTAGTCCCGGGCCAAGAGATTCTTACCTATGGCTACACCTTC.

In its sample, this clonotype was seen a few times. Here the CDR3 reads CSAREGADEKLFF. The CDR3 nucleotides are TGCAGTGCTAGGGAAGGGGCTGATGAAAAACTGTTTTTT. This chain connects TRBV20-1 to TRBJ1-4; TRBD1 is a possible D gene (5 bases). The CDR3 has 13 residues. Per germline, CDR1 DFQATT and CDR2 SNEGSKA (reference sequence). V lost 3 bases to trimming and J lost 6 bases, with 11 bases between them.

The chain uses TRBV28 and TRBJ1-1; no clear D. This CDR3 region has 13 residues. Germline loops: CDR1 MDHEN, CDR2 SYDVKM. V shed 2 bases and J shed 5 bases, with 9 bases lying between them. The CDR3 DNA sequence: TGTGCCAGCAGTTTAGGTTGGTTGACTGAAGCTTTCTTT. This sequence encodes CASSLGWLTEAFF.

This rearrangement joins TRBV5-4 to TRBJ1-2; D not certain. From germline, CDR1 is SGHNT and CDR2 YYREEE (reference sequence). Deletions cut 1 base from V and 0 bases from J, with 10 bases between. The CDR3 is 15 residues long. Here the CDR3 reads CASSLSLTTNYGYTF. CDR3 bases: TGTGCCAGCAGCTTGAGTCTAACCACTAACTATGGCTACACCTTC.

About this clonotype: The junction and the germline gene differ at one end; a read error may be behind it. The CDR3 spells CASSQAGTTSSYSEQFF. Written as DNA, the CDR3 is TGTGCCAGCAGCCAAGCGGGAACAACTAGTTCCTACAGTGAGCAGTTCTTC. The genes are TRBV4-2 and TRBJ2-1, with D possibly being TRBD2 (5 bases). The germline gives CDR1 LGHNA, CDR2 YNFKEQ. The CDR3 runs to 17 residues.

This rearrangement joins TRBV20-1 to TRBJ2-7; tentative D call: TRBD2 (5 bases). Trimming pared 3 bases from V and 0 bases from J, leaving 18 bases between. Germline V gives CDR1 DFQATT, CDR2 SNEGSKA (reference sequence). The CDR3 sequence is 16 residues long. The CDR3 nucleotides read TGCAGTGCTAGCGGGGTCGAGGACCTCCCCTCCTACGAGCAGTACTTC. Translation gives CSASGVEDLPSYEQYF.

Turning to this clonotype: Germline is not matched at one junction end, which may reflect a read error. This chain links TRBV7-3 with TRBJ2-1, with 9 positions matching TRBD2. CDR3 length: 15 amino acids. Germline V gene data show CDR1 as SGHTA and CDR2 as FQGTGA. Here the CDR3 DNA reads TGTGCCAGCAGCTTATCCAGCGGGGGGTACAGTGAGCAGTTCTTC. The encoded protein is CASSLSSGGYSEQFF.

The chain links TRBV6-6 to TRBJ2-3; 9 nucleotides line up with TRBD2. CDR1 and CDR2 from the germline V gene are MNHNY and SVGAGI (reference sequence). Trimming removed 7 bases from V and 2 bases from J; junction bases left unmatched: 10. This CDR3 region has 16 residues. CDR3: CASTTGLAYTTDTQYF. The CDR3 DNA reads as TGTGCCAGCACGACGGGACTAGCTTATACCACAGATACGCAGTATTTT.

This clonotype was observed a handful of times. The CDR3, as DNA: TGTGCCAGCAGGCGTTTGTGGGAGACCCAGTACTTC. It specifies CASRRLWETQYF. The chain employs TRBV28 and TRBJ2-5; D gene uncertain. The germline CDR1 and CDR2 sequences are MDHEN and SYDVKM. This CDR3 has 12 residues. Deletions cut 6 bases from V and 5 bases from J, with 10 bases between. Variable domain in full (rest from reference TRBV28 and TRBJ2-5): DVKVTQSSRYLVKRTGEKVFLECVQDMDHENMFWYRQDPGLGLRLIYFSYDVKMKEKGDIPEGYSVSREKKERFSLILESASTNQTSMYLCASRRLWETQYFGPGTRLLVL.

This clonotype was counted between two and nine times. V usage is TRBV27 and J usage is TRBJ2-7; 8 nucleotides align to TRBD2. V shed 0 bases and J 3 bases; nucleotides not matched to a gene: 7. This CDR3 spans 16 amino acids. Germline CDR1 MNHEY, CDR2 SMNVEV (reference sequence). CDR3 sequence reads: CASSLSGGGRFYEQYF. The CDR3 region has the DNA TGTGCCAGCAGTTTATCGGGGGGCGGGAGGTTCTACGAGCAGTACTTC.

This clonotype was seen at least ten times. The chain recombines TRBV14 with TRBJ2-1, with 7 bases lining up with TRBD2. This CDR3 contains 16 residues. Germline CDR1 and CDR2: SGHDN and FVKESK. V was clipped by 4 bases and J by 8 bases; unmatched bases: 14. The CDR3 sequence: CASSPLGGSIGDEQFF. CDR3 nucleotides: TGTGCCAGCAGCCCACTGGGAGGGAGTATCGGGGATGAGCAGTTCTTC.

This clonotype was seen only a few times. This chain links TRBV28 with TRBJ2-5; D not resolved. The CDR3 has 13 amino acids. Germline CDR1 and CDR2: MDHEN and SYDVKM. The V end was cut by 2 bases, the J end by 11 bases, with 15 bases between. CDR3 sequence: CASSLGQTYMQYF. The DNA of the CDR3 is TGTGCCAGCAGTTTAGGCCAGACTTATATGCAGTACTTC.

The chain links TRBV10-3 to TRBJ1-5, with D unclear. Germline CDR1 is ENHRY and CDR2 is SYGVKD. The CDR3 has 12 amino acids. Deletions cut 3 bases from V and 9 bases from J, with 9 bases between. The CDR3: CAISDPLGPQHF. The CDR3 DNA is TGTGCCATCAGTGACCCCCTGGGGCCCCAGCATTTT.